The 12 T cell receptor beta chains given below trace back to one sample, sequenced in a study of control samples from healthy donors and cancer patients. Libraries were prepared by immunoSEQ multiplex PCR; TCRdb keeps only in-frame clonotypes and omits some of them. The sample carries fewer than 200,000 clones, over 85% recorded once. Sequenced material: blood. The source is a man younger than 45 in good health.

On this clone: Other DNA sequences within the sample encode an identical CDR3. The chain employs TRBV7-8 and TRBJ1-5; D call uncertain. Germline V gene lookup returns CDR1 SGHVS and CDR2 FQNEAQ. Deletions cut 5 bases from V and 1 base from J, with 6 bases between. The CDR3 has 13 amino acids. DNA for the CDR3: TGTGCCAGCAGCCTCGACAGCAATCAGCCCCAGCATTTT. As protein: CASSLDSNQPQHF.

The chain carries TRBV11-1 and TRBJ1-3, with 8 bases that match TRBD1. With V trimmed by 1 base and J by 4 bases, 6 bases remained unmatched. Germline assignment: CDR1 SGHAT and CDR2 FQDESV (reference sequence). This CDR3 has 16 amino acids. CDR3 amino acids: CASSLVQGASGNTIYF. In DNA, the CDR3 is TGTGCCAGCAGCTTAGTCCAGGGGGCGTCAGGAAACACCATATATTTT.

This chain links TRBV6-6 with TRBJ1-4; weak D call: TRBD1 (5 bases). Deletions cut 0 bases from V and 7 bases from J, with 9 bases between. The germline V gene encodes CDR1 MNHNY and CDR2 SVGAGI (reference sequence). The length of the CDR3 is 14 residues. The CDR3 DNA reads TGTGCCAGCAGTTACTCGAGGCAGGGTGAAAAACTGTTTTTT. Its translation is CASSYSRQGEKLFF.

The chain employs TRBV10-3 and TRBJ2-7; D ambiguous. This CDR3 has 13 residues. Germline V gene lookup returns CDR1 ENHRY and CDR2 SYGVKD. Trimming removed 2 bases at V and 2 bases at J, with 7 bases between. CDR3 bases: TGTGCCATCAGTGAGAACGGGCCCTACGAGCAGTACTTC. Translating it yields CAISENGPYEQYF.

The V and J genes are TRBV10-2 and TRBJ2-4, with no clear D. The V gene lost 1 base and the J gene lost 1 base, with 11 bases spanning the gap. The CDR3 contains 16 residues. Germline V lookup: CDR1 WSHSY, CDR2 SAAADI. The CDR3: CASSEFVKVAKNIQYF. CDR3 bases: TGCGCCAGCAGTGAGTTTGTAAAGGTTGCCAAAAACATTCAGTACTTC.

This chain joins TRBV5-4 and TRBJ1-1; TRBD1 might be the D (5 bases). Germline-derived CDR1 and CDR2 are SGHNT and YYREEE (reference sequence). V lost 3 bases and J 5 bases, leaving 14 bases between the germline ends. The CDR3 length is 14 residues. CDR3 residues: CASSWGRNGTEAFF. The CDR3 DNA sequence: TGTGCCAGCAGCTGGGGACGGAATGGGACTGAAGCTTTCTTT.

V usage is TRBV7-8 and J usage is TRBJ2-7; tentatively, D is TRBD2 (5 bases). This CDR3 region has 13 residues. CDR1 and CDR2 from the germline V gene are SGHVS and FQNEAQ. V was trimmed by 5 bases and J by 0 bases, leaving 8 bases between them. Here the CDR3 DNA reads TGTGCCAGCAGCCACAGCGGCTCCTACGAGCAGTACTTC. This gives the protein CASSHSGSYEQYF.

The J gene is TRBJ2-7, the V gene TRBV5-4; TRBD1 is a possible D gene (6 bases). V was pared by 2 bases and J by 7 bases, with 16 bases between. CDR3 length: 14 amino acids. The V gene's germline CDR1 is SGHNT and CDR2 YYREEE (reference sequence). CDR3: CASSFVTGRGEQYF. For the CDR3, the DNA is TGTGCCAGCAGCTTCGTGACAGGCCGTGGGGAGCAGTACTTC.

The V and J genes are TRBV28 and TRBJ2-7; the D is unclear. V was trimmed by 9 bases and J by 3 bases, leaving 18 bases between them. The CDR3 has 14 amino acids. Germline loops: CDR1 MDHEN, CDR2 SYDVKM. CDR3 loop: CASSQVGSNYEQYF. The DNA of the CDR3 is TGTGCCAGTAGTCAAGTGGGGTCGAACTACGAGCAGTACTTC.

This clone was counted only a few times. This chain links TRBV6-5 with TRBJ1-1, with TRBD1 as a possible D gene (6 bases). The ends were cut back, 10 bases at V and 5 bases at J, with 17 bases in the middle. Germline loops: CDR1 MNHEY, CDR2 SVGAGI. The CDR3 loop spans 13 amino acids. Here the CDR3 reads CATIRQGRTEAFF. The CDR3 nucleotides are TGTGCCACCATTCGGCAGGGGCGAACTGAAGCTTTCTTT.

The rearrangement uses TRBV27 and TRBJ2-7; D is uncertain. This CDR3 region has 16 residues. The V gene lost 2 bases and the J gene lost 3 bases, with 17 bases spanning the gap. Germline CDR1 is MNHEY and CDR2 is SMNVEV (reference sequence). In DNA form, the CDR3 reads TGTGCCAGCAGTTTAGGCGTAGGGCCAACAATCTACGAGCAGTACTTC. Translated: CASSLGVGPTIYEQYF.

This chain joins TRBV20-1 and TRBJ1-2; perhaps TRBD1 as D (5 bases). Germline CDR1 is DFQATT and CDR2 is SNEGSKA (reference sequence). The CDR3 has 10 amino acids. V lost 5 bases and J 8 bases, leaving 9 bases between the germline ends. Here the CDR3 reads CSAWDDGYTF. CDR3 DNA sequence: TGCAGTGCTTGGGACGACGGCTACACCTTC.